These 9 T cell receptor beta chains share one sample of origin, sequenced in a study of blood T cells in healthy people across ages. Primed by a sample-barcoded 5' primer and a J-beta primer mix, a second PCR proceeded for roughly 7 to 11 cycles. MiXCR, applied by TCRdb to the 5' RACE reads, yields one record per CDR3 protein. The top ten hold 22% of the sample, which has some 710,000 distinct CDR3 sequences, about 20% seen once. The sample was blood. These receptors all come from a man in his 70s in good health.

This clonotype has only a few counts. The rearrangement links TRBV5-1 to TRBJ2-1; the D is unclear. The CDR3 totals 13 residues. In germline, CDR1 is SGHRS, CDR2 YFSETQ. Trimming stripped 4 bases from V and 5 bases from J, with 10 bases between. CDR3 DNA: TGCGCCAGCAGCCTCTTACGGAACAATGAGCAGTTCTTC. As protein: CASSLLRNNEQFF.

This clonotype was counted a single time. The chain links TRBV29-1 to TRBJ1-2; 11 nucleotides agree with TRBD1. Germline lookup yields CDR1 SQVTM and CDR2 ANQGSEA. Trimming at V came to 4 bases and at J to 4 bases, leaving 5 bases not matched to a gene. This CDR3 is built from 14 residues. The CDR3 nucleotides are TGCAGCGTTGCAAGGGACAGGGGGGCCTATGGCTACACCTTC. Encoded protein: CSVARDRGAYGYTF. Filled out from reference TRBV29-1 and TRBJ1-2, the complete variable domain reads SAVISQKPSRDICQRGTSLTIQCQVDSQVTMMFWYRQQPGQSLTLIATANQGSEATYESGFVIDKFPISRPNLTFSTLTVSNMSPEDSSIYLCSVARDRGAYGYTFGSGTRLTVV.

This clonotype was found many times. The CDR3 loop reads CSVEGSSYEQYV. The CDR3 DNA sequence: TGCAGCGTTGAGGGCAGCTCCTACGAGCAGTACGTC. The J gene is TRBJ2-7, the V gene TRBV29-1; D remains unclear. The germline V gene has CDR1 SQVTM and CDR2 ANQGSEA. CDR3 size: 12 residues. V shed 3 bases and J shed 0 bases, with 6 bases lying between them.

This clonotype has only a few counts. Here the CDR3 reads CASSTTTSGNEQFF. In nucleotides, the CDR3 is TGTGCCAGCAGCACGACGACTAGCGGGAATGAGCAGTTCTTC. The V call is TRBV9, the J call TRBJ2-1, with 10 bases lining up with TRBD2. CDR1 is SGDLS and CDR2 is YYNGEE in the germline V gene. Germline trimming cut 4 bases from V and 7 bases from J; bases unmatched to any gene: 5. CDR3 length equals 14 residues.

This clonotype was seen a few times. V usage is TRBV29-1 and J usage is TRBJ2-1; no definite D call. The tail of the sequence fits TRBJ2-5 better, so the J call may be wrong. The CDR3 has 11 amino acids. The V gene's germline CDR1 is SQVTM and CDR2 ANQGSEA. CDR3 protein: CSAKGQETQYF. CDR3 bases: TGCAGCGCAAAGGGCCAAGAGACCCAGTACTTC.

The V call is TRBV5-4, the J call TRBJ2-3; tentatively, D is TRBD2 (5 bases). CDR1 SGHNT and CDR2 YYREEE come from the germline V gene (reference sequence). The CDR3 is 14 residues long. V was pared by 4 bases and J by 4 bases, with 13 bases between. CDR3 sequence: CASSPREGSDTQYF. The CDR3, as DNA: TGTGCCAGCAGCCCGAGAGAGGGTTCAGATACGCAGTATTTT.

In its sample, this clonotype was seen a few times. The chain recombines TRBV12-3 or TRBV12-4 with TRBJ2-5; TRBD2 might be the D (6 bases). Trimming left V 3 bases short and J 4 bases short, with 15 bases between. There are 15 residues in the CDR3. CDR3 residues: CASSLLAGSLETQYF. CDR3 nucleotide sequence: TGTGCCAGCAGTTTGCTTGCGGGATCGTTAGAGACCCAGTACTTC.

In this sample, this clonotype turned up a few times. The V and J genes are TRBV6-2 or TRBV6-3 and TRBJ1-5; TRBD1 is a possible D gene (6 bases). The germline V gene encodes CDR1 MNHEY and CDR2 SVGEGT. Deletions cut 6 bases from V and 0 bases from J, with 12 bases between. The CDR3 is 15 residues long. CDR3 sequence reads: CASSTPGVSNQPQHF. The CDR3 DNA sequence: TGTGCCAGCAGCACCCCAGGGGTTAGCAATCAGCCCCAGCATTTT.

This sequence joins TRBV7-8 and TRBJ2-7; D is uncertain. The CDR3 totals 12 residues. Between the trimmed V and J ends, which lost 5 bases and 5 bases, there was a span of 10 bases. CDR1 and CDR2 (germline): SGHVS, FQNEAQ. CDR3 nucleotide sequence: TGTGCCAGCAGCCCAGATAGTGACGAGCAGTACTTC. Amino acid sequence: CASSPDSDEQYF.